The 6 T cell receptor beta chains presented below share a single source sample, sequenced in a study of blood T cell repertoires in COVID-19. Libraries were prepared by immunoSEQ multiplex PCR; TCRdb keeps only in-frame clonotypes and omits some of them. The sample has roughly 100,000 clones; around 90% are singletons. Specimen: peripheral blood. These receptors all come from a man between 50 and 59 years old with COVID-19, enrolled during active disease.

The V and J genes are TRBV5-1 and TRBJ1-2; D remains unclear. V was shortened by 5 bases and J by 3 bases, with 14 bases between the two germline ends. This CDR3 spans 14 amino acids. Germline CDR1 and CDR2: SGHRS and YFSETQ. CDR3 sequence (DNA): TGCGCCAGCAGTCCCTCCCCCCAGGACTATGGCTACACCTTC. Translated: CASSPSPQDYGYTF.

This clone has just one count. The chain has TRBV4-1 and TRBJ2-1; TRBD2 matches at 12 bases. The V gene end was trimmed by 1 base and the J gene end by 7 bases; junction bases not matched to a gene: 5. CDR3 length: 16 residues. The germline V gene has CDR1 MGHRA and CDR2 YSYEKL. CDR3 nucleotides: TGCGCCAGCAGCCAAGCTAGCGGGGGGGTTTATAATGAGCAGTTCTTC. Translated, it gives CASSQASGGVYNEQFF.

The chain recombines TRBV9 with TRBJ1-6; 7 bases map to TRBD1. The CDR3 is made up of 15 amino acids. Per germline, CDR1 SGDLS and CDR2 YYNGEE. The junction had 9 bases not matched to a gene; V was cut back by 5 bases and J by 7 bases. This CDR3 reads CASRRDSSRNSPLHF. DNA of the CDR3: TGTGCCAGCAGACGGGACAGCTCGCGGAATTCACCCCTCCACTTT.

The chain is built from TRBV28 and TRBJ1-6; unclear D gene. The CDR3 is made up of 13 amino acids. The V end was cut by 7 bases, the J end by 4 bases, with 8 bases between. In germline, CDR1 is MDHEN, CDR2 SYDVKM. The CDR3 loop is CASIPIYNSPLHF. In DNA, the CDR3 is TGTGCCAGCATCCCCATTTATAATTCACCCCTCCACTTT.

This CDR3 reads CASSQDPLGRDQPQHF. CDR3 sequence (DNA): TGCGCCAGCAGCCAAGATCCTTTGGGGCGAGATCAGCCCCAGCATTTT. The chain combines TRBV4-1 with TRBJ1-5, with D maybe TRBD1 (5 bases). Germline CDR1 and CDR2: MGHRA and YSYEKL. Trimming pared 0 bases from V and 5 bases from J, leaving 14 bases between. CDR3 size: 16 residues.

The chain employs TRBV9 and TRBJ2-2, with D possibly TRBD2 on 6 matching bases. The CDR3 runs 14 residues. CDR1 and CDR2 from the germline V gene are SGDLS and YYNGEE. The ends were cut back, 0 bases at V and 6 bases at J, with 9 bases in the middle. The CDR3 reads CASSVVGGAGELFF. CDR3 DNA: TGTGCCAGCAGCGTAGTAGGAGGGGCCGGGGAGCTGTTTTTT. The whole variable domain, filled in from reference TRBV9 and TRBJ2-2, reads DSGVTQTPKHLITATGQRVTLRCSPRSGDLSVYWYQQSLDQGLQFLIQYYNGEERAKGNILERFSAQQFPDLHSELNLSSLELGDSALYFCASSVVGGAGELFFGEGSRLTVL.